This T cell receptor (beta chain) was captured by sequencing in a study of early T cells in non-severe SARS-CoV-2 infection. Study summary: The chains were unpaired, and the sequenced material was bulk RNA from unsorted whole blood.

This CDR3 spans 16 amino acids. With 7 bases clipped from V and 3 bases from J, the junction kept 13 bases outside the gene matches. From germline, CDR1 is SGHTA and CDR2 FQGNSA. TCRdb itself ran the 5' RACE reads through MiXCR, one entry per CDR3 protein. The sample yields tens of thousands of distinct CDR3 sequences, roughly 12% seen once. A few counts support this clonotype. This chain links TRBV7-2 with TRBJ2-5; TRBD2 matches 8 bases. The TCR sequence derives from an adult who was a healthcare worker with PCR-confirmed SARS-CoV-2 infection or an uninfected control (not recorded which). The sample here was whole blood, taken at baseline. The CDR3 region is CASNPRTLAGKETQYF. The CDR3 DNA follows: TGTGCCAGCAACCCCCGTACCTTAGCGGGGAAAGAGACCCAGTACTTC.